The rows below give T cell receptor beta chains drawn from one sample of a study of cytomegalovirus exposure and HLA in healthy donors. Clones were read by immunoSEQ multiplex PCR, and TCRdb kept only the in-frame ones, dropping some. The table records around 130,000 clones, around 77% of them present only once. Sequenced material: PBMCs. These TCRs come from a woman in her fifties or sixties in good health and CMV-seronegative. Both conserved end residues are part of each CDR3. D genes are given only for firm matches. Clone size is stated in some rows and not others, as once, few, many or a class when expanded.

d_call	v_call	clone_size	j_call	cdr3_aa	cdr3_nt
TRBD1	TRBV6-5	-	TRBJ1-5	CATSGQGGNQPQHF	TGTGCCACCTCGGGACAGGGAGGCAATCAGCCCCAGCATTTT
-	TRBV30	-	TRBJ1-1	CAWTSARNTEAFF	TGTGCCTGGACTTCCGCGAGGAACACTGAAGCTTTCTTT
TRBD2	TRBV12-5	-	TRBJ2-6	CASGKGRGSGANVLTF	TGTGCTAGTGGTAAGGGGAGGGGATCTGGGGCCAACGTCCTGACTTTC
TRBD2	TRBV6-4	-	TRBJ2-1	CASSLLAGYNEQFF	TGTGCCAGCAGTTTACTAGCGGGGTACAATGAGCAGTTCTTC
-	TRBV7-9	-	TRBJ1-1	CSSSRAETEAFF	TGTTCCAGCAGCCGCGCGGAAACTGAAGCTTTCTTT
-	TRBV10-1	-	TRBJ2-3	CASSELSGSDTQYF	TGCGCCAGCAGTGAGCTGTCCGGGTCAGATACGCAGTATTTT
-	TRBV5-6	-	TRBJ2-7	CASSLRGSGNEQYF	TGTGCCAGCAGCTTGCGGGGGTCAGGGAACGAGCAGTACTTC
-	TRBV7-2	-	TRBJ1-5	CASSLVGRRASNQPQHF	TGTGCCAGCAGCTTAGTCGGGAGACGGGCCAGCAATCAGCCCCAGCATTTT
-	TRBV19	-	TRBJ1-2	CASSIDSRRANYGYTF	TGTGCCAGTAGTATTGACAGTAGGAGGGCTAACTATGGCTACACCTTC
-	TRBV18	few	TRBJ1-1	CASSPPNSQNTEAFF	TGTGCCAGCTCACCACCAAACAGTCAGAACACTGAAGCTTTCTTT
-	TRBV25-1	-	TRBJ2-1	CASSEPGDSSNEQFF	TGTGCCAGCAGTGAACCGGGGGACTCGTCCAATGAGCAGTTCTTC
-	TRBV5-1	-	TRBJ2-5	CASRGGGPGQETQYF	TGCGCCAGCAGGGGGGGAGGTCCCGGACAAGAGACCCAGTACTTC
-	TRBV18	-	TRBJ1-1	CASSSGTPNTEAFF	TGTGCCAGCTCATCCGGGACACCGAACACTGAAGCTTTCTTT
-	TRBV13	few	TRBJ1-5	CASSLGPLSNQPQHF	TGTGCCAGCAGCTTAGGCCCCCTTAGCAATCAGCCCCAGCATTTT
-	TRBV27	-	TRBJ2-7	CASSLGTTGASYEQYF	TGTGCCAGCAGTTTAGGAACCACAGGTGCCTCCTACGAGCAGTACTTC
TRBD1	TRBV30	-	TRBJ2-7	CAWNPGTGANEQYF	TGTGCCTGGAATCCCGGGACAGGGGCGAACGAGCAGTACTTC
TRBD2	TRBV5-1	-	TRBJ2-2	CASSLRLAGAGELFF	TGCGCCAGCAGCTTGAGGCTAGCGGGAGCCGGGGAGCTGTTTTTT
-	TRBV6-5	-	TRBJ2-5	CASSYGQLQETQYF	TGTGCCAGCAGTTACGGACAGCTTCAAGAGACCCAGTACTTC
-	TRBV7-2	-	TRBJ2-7	CASSSSGWNEQYF	TGTGCCAGCAGCTCGTCGGGTTGGAACGAGCAGTACTTC
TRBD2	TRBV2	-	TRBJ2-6	CASTRGGSGANVLTF	TGTGCCAGTACTCGGGGGGGCTCTGGGGCCAACGTCCTGACTTTC
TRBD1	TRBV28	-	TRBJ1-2	CASSLDRGPYGYTF	TGTGCCAGCAGCTTGGACAGGGGGCCGTATGGCTACACCTTC
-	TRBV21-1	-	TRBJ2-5	CASSKIPRGQNQETQYF	TGTGCCAGCAGCAAAATCCCTCGAGGACAGAACCAAGAGACCCAGTACTTC
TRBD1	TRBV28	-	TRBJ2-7	CASSSYPFRGQGGYEQYF	TGTGCCAGCAGTTCGTATCCGTTCCGGGGACAGGGTGGCTACGAGCAGTACTTC
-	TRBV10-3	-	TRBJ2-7	CAISESPAIRSSYEQYF	TGTGCCATCAGTGAGTCTCCTGCTATTAGGAGCTCCTACGAGCAGTACTTC
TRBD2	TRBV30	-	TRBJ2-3	CAWGLAGPSTDTQYF	TGTGCCTGGGGACTAGCGGGTCCCTCCACAGATACGCAGTATTTT
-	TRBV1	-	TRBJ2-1	CTSSQDHRTSGAAPLHEQFF	TGCACCAGCAGCCAAGATCATCGGACTAGCGGGGCGGCCCCTCTCCATGAGCAGTTCTTC
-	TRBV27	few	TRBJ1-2	CASTSFGLGAGANYGYTF	TGTGCCAGCACCTCCTTCGGCCTTGGGGCAGGGGCTAACTATGGCTACACCTTC
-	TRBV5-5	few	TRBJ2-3	CASSLAGRGAYTDTQYF	TGTGCCAGCAGCTTGGCCGGGCGGGGAGCTTACACAGATACGCAGTATTTT
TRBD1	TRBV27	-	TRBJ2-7	CASSLWDRSHEQYF	TGTGCCAGCAGTTTATGGGACAGGTCCCACGAGCAGTACTTC
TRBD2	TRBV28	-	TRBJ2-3	CASTSGITDTQYF	TGTGCCAGCACCAGCGGGATCACAGATACGCAGTATTTT
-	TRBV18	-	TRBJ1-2	CASSPPLVERYGYTF	TGTGCCAGCTCACCACCTCTCGTGGAGCGTTATGGCTACACCTTC
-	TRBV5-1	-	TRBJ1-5	CASSPGQNSNQPQHF	TGCGCCAGCAGCCCAGGACAGAATAGCAATCAGCCCCAGCATTTT
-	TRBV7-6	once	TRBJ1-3	CASSLQIRQTSGNTIYF	TGTGCCAGCAGCCTACAAATTCGACAGACCTCTGGAAACACCATATATTTT
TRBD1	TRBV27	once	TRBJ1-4	CASSFRGGTGVLAANEKLFF	TGTGCCAGCAGTTTCCGAGGAGGGACAGGGGTTCTTGCGGCTAATGAAAAACTGTTTTTT
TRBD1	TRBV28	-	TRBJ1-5	CASSLGWDRGFLRSNQPQHF	TGTGCCAGCAGTTTAGGGTGGGACAGGGGGTTCTTACGCTCCAATCAGCCCCAGCATTTT
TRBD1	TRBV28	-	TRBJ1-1	CASSLAGGSPRNTEAFF	TGTGCCAGCAGTTTGGCAGGGGGCTCCCCCCGGAACACTGAAGCTTTCTTT
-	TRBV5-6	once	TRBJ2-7	CASSLFVRPSLYEQYF	TGTGCCAGCAGCTTGTTTGTCCGTCCGAGCCTCTACGAGCAGTACTTC
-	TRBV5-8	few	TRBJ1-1	CASSLWTAMNTEAFF	TGTGCCAGCAGCTTGTGGACAGCCATGAACACTGAAGCTTTCTTT
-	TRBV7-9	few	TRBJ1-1	CASSSPAGGRETEAFF	TGTGCCAGCAGCTCCCCGGCTGGGGGGAGGGAGACTGAAGCTTTCTTT
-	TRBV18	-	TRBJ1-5	CASTTDSGNQPQHF	TGTGCCAGCACCACAGATTCAGGGAATCAGCCCCAGCATTTT
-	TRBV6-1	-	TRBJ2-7	CASSEPSYEQYF	TGTGCCAGCAGTGAACCCAGTTACGAGCAGTACTTC
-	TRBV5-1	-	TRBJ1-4	CASSPGRGTNEKLFF	TGCGCCAGCAGCCCAGGGAGGGGGACTAATGAAAAACTGTTTTTT
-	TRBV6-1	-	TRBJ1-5	CASSEYGVGQPQHF	TGTGCCAGCAGTGAATACGGGGTGGGTCAGCCCCAGCATTTT
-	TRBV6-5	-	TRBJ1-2	CASRPDLEVRGYTF	TGTGCCAGCAGACCCGACCTGGAGGTGCGAGGCTACACCTTC
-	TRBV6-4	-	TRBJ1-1	CASRLTVNTEAFF	TGTGCCAGCAGACTGACAGTCAACACTGAAGCTTTCTTT
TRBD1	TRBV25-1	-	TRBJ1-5	CASSGNRGNQPQHF	TGTGCCAGCAGTGGCAACAGGGGGAATCAGCCCCAGCATTTT
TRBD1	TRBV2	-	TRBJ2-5	CADARAGGYETQYF	TGTGCAGATGCCCGGGCAGGGGGCTATGAGACCCAGTACTTC
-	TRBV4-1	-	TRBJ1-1	CASSLSVWNTEAFF	TGCGCCAGCAGCCTTTCAGTGTGGAACACTGAAGCTTTCTTT
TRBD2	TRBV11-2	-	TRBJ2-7	CASIRLAGGYEQYF	TGTGCCAGCATCAGACTAGCGGGAGGATACGAGCAGTACTTC
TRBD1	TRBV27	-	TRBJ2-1	CASSFGTGAGNEQFF	TGTGCCAGCAGTTTTGGGACAGGGGCCGGCAATGAGCAGTTCTTC
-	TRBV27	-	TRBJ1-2	CASSLDRSDGYTF	TGTGCCAGCAGTTTAGACCGGAGTGATGGCTACACCTTC